This TCR beta chain is drawn from a study of PD-L1 blockade in urothelial cancer. About the research overall: Patients arrived having already received 0 to 3 prior chemotherapy regimens. Analysis of the blood was performed 3 weeks (second dose) and 6 weeks after treatment start.

The assay was immunoSEQ multiplex PCR, and TCRdb's table has in-frame clones only and misses some. Among about 85,000 clones listed, approximately 87% were seen once. Time point: pretreatment peripheral blood. Individual patients had between 1 and 8 samples, taken pretreatment and on-treatment. CDR3 size: 15 residues. Germline V lookup: CDR1 SGHDT, CDR2 YYEEEE. V lost 2 bases and J lost 6; bases outside the gene matches: 3. The input for sequencing was PBMCs, taken around atezolizumab (anti-PD-L1) treatment. The chain combines TRBV5-6 with TRBJ1-6, with 9 bases identical to TRBD1. The sequence came from a man aged 55 to 70 with urothelial cancer. The CDR3 coding sequence is TGTGCCAGCAGCTTTGGGACAGGGAGTAATTCACCCCTCCACTTT. Protein product: CASSFGTGSNSPLHF.